This entry is about one T cell receptor beta chain. Being one base from a much bigger clone, this may be a read error. Looked up from germline, CDR1 is MNHEY and CDR2 is SVGEGT. V was pared by 4 bases and J by 0 bases, with 13 bases between. CDR3 length: 16 amino acids. Among the patients, none had received any treatment before thyroid surgery. The sample is drawn from a study of metastatic and nonmetastatic thyroid tumors. Study details: Malignant and benign thyroid patients had repertoires compared in peripheral blood and tumor or nodule tissue.

With MiXCR, TCRdb called clones anew from the PCR reads. The sample holds 91,000 or so clones, roughly 13% seen once. This TCR derives from a female donor with papillary thyroid cancer or a benign thyroid nodule (not recorded which). Some clones in this sample may be carry-over from other donors' samples. The sequenced sample consisted of blood. The rearrangement joins TRBV6-2 or TRBV6-3 to TRBJ2-4; no clear D. The chain's CDR3 is CASSFDAPIAKNIQYF. CDR3 nucleotides: TGTGCCAGCAGTTTTGACGCTCCTATAGCCAAAAACATTCAGTACTTC.